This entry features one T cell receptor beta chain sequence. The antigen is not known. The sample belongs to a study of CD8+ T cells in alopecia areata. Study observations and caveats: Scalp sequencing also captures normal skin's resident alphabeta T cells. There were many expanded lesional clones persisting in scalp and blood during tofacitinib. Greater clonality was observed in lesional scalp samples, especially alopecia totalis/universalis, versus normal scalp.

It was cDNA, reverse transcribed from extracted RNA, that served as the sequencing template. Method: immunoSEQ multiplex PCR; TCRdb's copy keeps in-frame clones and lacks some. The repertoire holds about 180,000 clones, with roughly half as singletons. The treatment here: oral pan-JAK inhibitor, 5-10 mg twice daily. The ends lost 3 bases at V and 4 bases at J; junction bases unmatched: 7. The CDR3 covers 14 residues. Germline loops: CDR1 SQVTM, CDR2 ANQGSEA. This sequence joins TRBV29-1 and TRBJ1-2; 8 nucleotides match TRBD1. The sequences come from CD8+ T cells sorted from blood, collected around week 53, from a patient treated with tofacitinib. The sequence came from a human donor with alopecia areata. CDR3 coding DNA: TGCAGCGTTGATGCAGGGGGCAGGGGCTATGGCTACACCTTC. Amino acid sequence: CSVDAGGRGYGYTF.